The sequence of this T cell receptor (beta chain) was determined in a study of T cells expressing NK-cell markers. Study in general: In the group of eight sequenced donors, seven were HCMV-seropositive and one was seronegative. The study's findings and limits: Among a few donors, these clonotypes also ranked first in the CD3+CD56-NKG2C+ fraction.

Worth noting for this clonotype: Its antigen is unidentified.

This CDR3 region has 12 residues. CDR1 DFQATT and CDR2 SNEGSKA come from the germline V gene (reference sequence). TCRdb re-called the 5' RACE reads; one entry per CDR3 protein, DNA not given. This table lists 350,000 to 400,000 distinct CDR3 sequences. This TCR was sampled from a woman aged 50 to 65 in good health. The chain combines TRBV20-1 with TRBJ2-1; the TCRdb call, TRBD1, lacks DNA for checking. Material: blood T cells: a sorted CD56 or NKG2C T cell subset, CD4+ or CD8+ T cells, or bulk PBMC T cells (not recorded which). The CDR3 is CSAGPDREEQFF.